Each of the 29 T cell receptor beta chains below was sequenced from the same sample in a study of HIV-infected patients and healthy controls. Reverse transcription used around 500 ng RNA and constant-region primers for alpha and beta. Each of the alpha and beta chains got its own library through chain-specific third strand synthesis with indices. TCRdb recomputed calls from the 5' RACE reads with MiXCR, one row per CDR3 protein. This table has roughly 20,000 distinct CDR3 sequences, over 9% appearing once. Whole blood was used without fractionation, so all unsorted peripheral T cells were included. Material: blood. Every receptor here comes from an adult in good health.

Sample share makes this clonotype medium-sized. V and J are TRBV6-2 or TRBV6-3 and TRBJ2-3; 8 nucleotides agree with TRBD1. Trimming took 5 bases from V and 0 from J; bases not matched to a gene: 4. This CDR3 has 15 amino acids. CDR1 MNHEY and CDR2 SVGEGT come from the germline V gene. CDR3 amino acids: CASSNPGGSTDTQYF. CDR3 nucleotides: TGTGCCAGCAGTAACCCAGGGGGCAGCACAGATACGCAGTATTTT.

This clonotype was recorded a few times. The chain recombines TRBV7-2 with TRBJ1-4; D is unclear. The V gene's germline CDR1 is SGHTA and CDR2 FQGNSA. The CDR3 is 14 residues long. The V and J ends lost 5 bases and 10 bases respectively, with 17 bases between them. CDR3 sequence: CASSESPGGGKLFF. Here the CDR3 DNA reads TGTGCCAGCAGCGAGTCCCCGGGAGGCGGAAAACTGTTTTTT.

By sample share, this clonotype is medium-sized (0.01 to 0.1%). The V and J genes are TRBV29-1 and TRBJ2-4; the match to TRBD1 covers 7 bases. Germline CDR1 SQVTM, CDR2 ANQGSEA. With V trimmed by 5 bases and J by 2 bases, 9 bases remained unmatched. The CDR3 runs 15 residues. This chain's CDR3 is CSVSGTDDTKNIQYF. CDR3 DNA sequence: TGCAGCGTTTCTGGGACAGACGACACCAAAAACATTCAGTACTTC.

This clonotype is categorized as medium-sized. The chain combines TRBV7-9 with TRBJ2-5; D may be TRBD1 (5 bases). CDR3 length: 13 residues. Looked up from germline, CDR1 is SEHNR and CDR2 is FQNEAQ (reference sequence). Trimming cost V 5 bases and J 4 bases, with 11 bases left between them. For the CDR3, the DNA is TGTGCCAGCAGCGCCCAGGGCCGAGAGACCCAGTACTTC. Residues: CASSAQGRETQYF.

In its sample, this clonotype was seen many times. The rearrangement joins TRBV7-9 to TRBJ2-3; D not resolved. The V gene lost 5 bases and the J gene lost 6 bases, with 12 bases spanning the gap. CDR3 length equals 13 residues. Germline CDR1 reads SEHNR; CDR2 reads FQNEAQ (reference sequence). The CDR3: CASSPRGPDTQYF. Written as DNA, the CDR3 is TGTGCCAGCAGCCCCAGAGGCCCCGATACGCAGTATTTT.

This clonotype showed up just a few times. This chain connects TRBV5-5 to TRBJ2-3, with D possibly matching TRBD2 (6 bases). CDR1 and CDR2 (germline): SGHKS, YYEKEE (reference sequence). CDR3 length: 14 amino acids. V lost 3 bases and J 4 bases, leaving 12 bases between the germline ends. The CDR3 sequence: CASSYTGLADTQYF. CDR3 DNA sequence: TGTGCCAGCAGCTATACGGGACTTGCAGATACGCAGTATTTT.

In its sample, this clonotype was seen many times. The chain has TRBV20-1 and TRBJ1-1, with 9 bases fitting TRBD1. The CDR3 runs to 14 residues. The germline V gene has CDR1 DFQATT and CDR2 SNEGSKA (reference sequence). V was pared by 6 bases and J by 5 bases, with 10 bases of the junction left unmatched. The CDR3 region is CSAPTGGSRTEAFF. In nucleotides, the CDR3 is TGCAGTGCGCCGACAGGGGGGAGTAGGACTGAAGCTTTCTTT.

In its sample, this clonotype ranks as medium-sized. The CDR3 protein is CASSLQGSANVLTF. The CDR3, as DNA: TGTGCCAGCAGTTTACAGGGTTCGGCCAACGTCCTGACTTTC. The V call is TRBV7-2, the J call TRBJ2-6, with D maybe TRBD1 (6 bases). CDR3 size: 14 residues. V was clipped by 6 bases and J by 6 bases, with 12 bases between them. The germline V gene encodes CDR1 SGHTA and CDR2 FQGNSA.

This clonotype occurred many times. V usage is TRBV2 and J usage is TRBJ2-3, with D hard to call. Trimming removed 7 bases from V and 2 bases from J, with 13 bases in between. Germline CDR1 and CDR2: SNHLY and FYNNEI. The CDR3 extends over 14 amino acids. In DNA form, the CDR3 reads TGTGCCAGCACCTTAAGACCGGTCACAGATACGCAGTATTTT. As protein: CASTLRPVTDTQYF.

There are many counts of this clonotype. This chain connects TRBV11-2 to TRBJ2-1; D is perhaps TRBD1 (6 bases). V was cut by 5 bases and J by 4 bases, with 15 bases left in between. This CDR3 has 15 amino acids. CDR1 is SGHAT, CDR2 FQNNGV, per germline. CDR3 nucleotide sequence: TGTGCCAGCAGCATAGTCGACGGACAGTACAATGAGCAGTTCTTC. Protein product: CASSIVDGQYNEQFF.

Ten or more counts support this clonotype. The gene calls are TRBV7-2 and TRBJ2-7; 7 positions match TRBD2. CDR3 length equals 13 residues. Per the germline V gene, CDR1 is SGHTA and CDR2 is FQGNSA. V shed 4 bases, J shed 5 bases, and the junction held 5 bases outside the gene matches. The CDR3 DNA reads TGTGCCAGCAGCTGGGAGGGAGGGCACGAGCAGTACTTC. Encoded protein: CASSWEGGHEQYF.

Many counts were recorded for this clonotype. The chain recombines TRBV12-3 or TRBV12-4 with TRBJ2-5; possibly TRBD1 or TRBD2 for D (5 bases each). The CDR3 has 14 amino acids. V shed 6 bases and J shed 4 bases, with 15 bases lying between them. CDR3 protein: CASRGAGTPETQYF. The CDR3 coding sequence is TGTGCCAGCAGGGGTGCAGGGACCCCAGAGACCCAGTACTTC.

In its sample, this clonotype was seen many times. The J gene is TRBJ2-2, the V gene TRBV9; D may be TRBD1 (5 bases). Germline V gene lookup returns CDR1 SGDLS and CDR2 YYNGEE. The CDR3 covers 14 residues. Deletions cut 0 bases from V and 5 bases from J, with 8 bases between. CDR3 in DNA: TGTGCCAGCAGCGTAGGGGGCCAGACCGGGGAGCTGTTTTTT. Protein product: CASSVGGQTGELFF. The variable domain in full, with the rest retrieved from reference TRBV9 and TRBJ2-2, is DSGVTQTPKHLITATGQRVTLRCSPRSGDLSVYWYQQSLDQGLQFLIQYYNGEERAKGNILERFSAQQFPDLHSELNLSSLELGDSALYFCASSVGGQTGELFFGEGSRLTVL.

The genes are TRBV20-1 and TRBJ2-7, with 11 bases aligning to TRBD2. With 4 bases clipped from V and 5 bases from J, the junction kept 4 bases outside the gene matches. This CDR3 has 13 residues. The germline CDR1 and CDR2 sequences are DFQATT and SNEGSKA (reference sequence). The DNA of the CDR3 is TGCAGTGCTATAGCGGGGGGGACCCACGAGCAGTACTTC. Translated: CSAIAGGTHEQYF.

This clonotype was found a few times. This chain uses TRBV7-2 with TRBJ1-6; tentative D call: TRBD1 (5 bases). Per the germline V gene, CDR1 is SGHTA and CDR2 is FQGNSA. V was cut by 1 base and J by 10 bases, with 11 bases left in between. The CDR3 is made up of 14 amino acids. CDR3 region: CASSLGGLGSPLHF. In nucleotides, the CDR3 is TGTGCCAGCAGCTTAGGGGGACTCGGCTCACCCCTCCACTTT. Using reference TRBV7-2 and TRBJ1-6 for the parts outside the CDR3, the full variable domain is GAGVSQSPSNKVTEKGKDVELRCDPISGHTALYWYRQSLGQGLEFLIYFQGNSAPDKSGLPSDRFSAERTGGSVSTLTIQRTQQEDSAVYLCASSLGGLGSPLHFGNGTRLTVT.

In this sample, this clonotype is medium-sized (0.01 to 0.1%). V gene TRBV11-2 combines with J gene TRBJ1-2; D unclear. CDR3 length: 13 residues. Germline V gene sequence: CDR1 SGHAT, CDR2 FQNNGV. Deletions cut 5 bases from V and 5 bases from J, with 12 bases between. The CDR3 coding sequence is TGTGCCAGCAGCCGGGGATACCAGTATGGCTACACCTTC. It yields the protein CASSRGYQYGYTF.

This clonotype was seen at least ten times. This sequence joins TRBV18 and TRBJ2-7; D is possibly TRBD1 (6 bases). Germline lookup yields CDR1 KGHSH and CDR2 LQKENI. This CDR3 is built from 14 residues. The V end was cut by 3 bases, the J end by 2 bases, with 11 bases between. The CDR3 sequence: CASSPGQPPYEQYF. The CDR3 DNA sequence: TGTGCCAGCTCACCGGGACAACCTCCCTACGAGCAGTACTTC.

This clonotype is medium-sized within its sample. A read error may produce the germline difference seen at one junction end. The J gene is TRBJ2-7, the V gene TRBV4-2, with 9 bases matching TRBD1. Germline V gene data show CDR1 as LGHNA and CDR2 as YNFKEQ. The CDR3 runs to 12 residues. The CDR3 loop is CASNNPGQGMGF. The CDR3 DNA reads as TGTGCCAGCAACAATCCGGGACAGGGCATGGGATTC.

In its sample, this clonotype is medium-sized. This rearrangement joins TRBV28 to TRBJ2-2, with 8 bases fitting TRBD1. This CDR3 has 16 residues. V lost 8 bases, J lost 1 base, and 9 bases stayed unmatched. CDR1 and CDR2 from the germline V gene are MDHEN and SYDVKM. The CDR3 bases are TGTGCCAGCCGATTTTCCGGGACAGGGAACACCGGGGAGCTGTTTTTT. This sequence encodes CASRFSGTGNTGELFF.

V and J are TRBV30 and TRBJ1-1; no definite D call. The V and J ends lost 0 bases and 1 base respectively, with 12 bases between them. The CDR3 covers 15 residues. Germline loops: CDR1 GTSNPN, CDR2 SVGIG (reference sequence). The CDR3 bases are TGTGCCTGGAGTGTACAAGGGATTCGGAACACTGAAGCTTTCTTT. Its protein is CAWSVQGIRNTEAFF.

By sample fraction, this clonotype is medium-sized. The J gene is TRBJ1-5, the V gene TRBV16, with D possibly being TRBD1 (5 bases). This CDR3 contains 15 residues. The V gene's germline CDR1 is KGHSY and CDR2 FQNENV. The germline V and J ends were trimmed by 1 base and 3 bases, with 10 bases remaining between them. CDR3 DNA sequence: TGTGCCAGCAGCCAATGGGCAGGGATCAATCAGCCCCAGCATTTT. It is translated as CASSQWAGINQPQHF.

The sample holds many counts of this clonotype. The rearrangement joins TRBV30 to TRBJ2-5; no clear D. V lost 6 bases to trimming and J lost 5 bases, with 10 bases between them. This CDR3 spans 11 amino acids. In germline, CDR1 is GTSNPN, CDR2 SVGIG (reference sequence). The chain's CDR3 is CACYSEETQYF. As DNA, the CDR3 is TGTGCCTGCTACAGTGAGGAGACCCAGTACTTC. Full variable domain (rest looked up from reference TRBV30 and TRBJ2-5): SQTIHQWPATLVQPVGSPLSLECTVEGTSNPNLYWYRQAAGRGLQLLFYSVGIGQISSEVPQNLSASRPQDRQFILSSKKLLLSDSGFYLCACYSEETQYFGPGTRLLVL.

This chain links TRBV18 with TRBJ2-7, with 10 bases fitting TRBD1. This CDR3 spans 15 amino acids. The junction had 11 bases not matched to a gene; V was cut back by 6 bases and J by 6 bases. Germline values: CDR1 KGHSH, CDR2 LQKENI. CDR3 sequence reads: CASSSVRRTGGEQYF. CDR3 coding DNA: TGTGCCAGCTCCTCCGTCCGGCGGACAGGGGGCGAGCAGTACTTC.

The chain joins TRBV28 to TRBJ1-1, with D tentatively TRBD1 (5 bases). Germline V gene sequence: CDR1 MDHEN, CDR2 SYDVKM. V lost 9 bases, J lost 1 base, and 6 bases lay in between. The length of the CDR3 is 11 residues. CDR3 region: CASGGNTEAFF. CDR3 nucleotides: TGTGCCAGTGGGGGGAACACTGAAGCTTTCTTT.

Ten or more counts support this clonotype. The chain has TRBV12-5 and TRBJ1-5; D is unresolved. The CDR3 totals 17 residues. From germline, CDR1 is LGHNT and CDR2 FRNRAP. V was shortened by 1 base and J by 0 bases, with 13 bases between the two germline ends. The CDR3 protein is CASGLARDPYSNQPQHF. CDR3 sequence (DNA): TGTGCTAGTGGTTTGGCAAGGGATCCGTATAGCAATCAGCCCCAGCATTTT.

This clonotype was counted ten times or more. This chain uses TRBV20-1 with TRBJ1-5; D gene uncertain. The germline V gene has CDR1 DFQATT and CDR2 SNEGSKA (reference sequence). V was cut by 7 bases and J by 0 bases, with 10 bases left in between. This CDR3 is built from 13 residues. CDR3 nucleotide sequence: TGCAGTGTCCTTGATAGTAGCAATCAGCCCCAGCATTTT. Translation gives CSVLDSSNQPQHF.

This chain uses TRBV14 with TRBJ2-1; D remains unclear. Trimming took off 0 bases at V and 6 bases at J, with 18 bases between the two ends. Germline-derived CDR1 and CDR2 are SGHDN and FVKESK. This CDR3 is built from 17 residues. CDR3 in DNA: TGTGCCAGCAGCCAAGATACGGGCAGCCTGGGTCGCAATGAGCAGTTCTTC. It is translated as CASSQDTGSLGRNEQFF.

The chain uses TRBV20-1 and TRBJ2-7; 13 positions match TRBD2. The junction had 11 bases not matched to a gene; V was cut back by 6 bases and J by 6 bases. The CDR3 consists of 15 residues. Per the germline V gene, CDR1 is DFQATT and CDR2 is SNEGSKA (reference sequence). CDR3 amino acids: CSAWTSGGSSPEQYF. The CDR3 DNA follows: TGCAGTGCGTGGACTAGCGGGGGCTCGTCGCCCGAGCAGTACTTC.

At least ten counts were recorded for this clonotype. V and J are TRBV6-5 and TRBJ1-4, with a tentative D call TRBD1 (5 bases). The V end lost 4 bases, the J end lost 8 bases, and 14 bases lay between the germline ends. This CDR3 comprises 14 residues. The V gene's germline CDR1 is MNHEY and CDR2 SVGAGI. CDR3 nucleotide sequence: TGTGCCAGCAGTTGGCGGGGGGGTCGCGAAAAACTGTTTTTT. Its protein product is CASSWRGGREKLFF.